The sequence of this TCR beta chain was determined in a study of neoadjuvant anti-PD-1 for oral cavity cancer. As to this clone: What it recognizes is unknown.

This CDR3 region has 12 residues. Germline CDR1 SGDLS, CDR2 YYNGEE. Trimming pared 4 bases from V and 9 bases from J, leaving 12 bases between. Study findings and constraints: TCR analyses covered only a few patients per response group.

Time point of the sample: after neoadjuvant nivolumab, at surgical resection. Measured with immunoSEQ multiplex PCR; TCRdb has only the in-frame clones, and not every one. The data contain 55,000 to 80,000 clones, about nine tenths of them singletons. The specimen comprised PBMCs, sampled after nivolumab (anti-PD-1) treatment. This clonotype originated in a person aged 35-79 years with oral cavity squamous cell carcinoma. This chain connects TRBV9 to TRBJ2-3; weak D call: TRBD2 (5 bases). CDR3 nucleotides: TGTGCCAGCAGCTCCAGCCGAGGGACGCAGTATTTT. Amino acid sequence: CASSSSRGTQYF.